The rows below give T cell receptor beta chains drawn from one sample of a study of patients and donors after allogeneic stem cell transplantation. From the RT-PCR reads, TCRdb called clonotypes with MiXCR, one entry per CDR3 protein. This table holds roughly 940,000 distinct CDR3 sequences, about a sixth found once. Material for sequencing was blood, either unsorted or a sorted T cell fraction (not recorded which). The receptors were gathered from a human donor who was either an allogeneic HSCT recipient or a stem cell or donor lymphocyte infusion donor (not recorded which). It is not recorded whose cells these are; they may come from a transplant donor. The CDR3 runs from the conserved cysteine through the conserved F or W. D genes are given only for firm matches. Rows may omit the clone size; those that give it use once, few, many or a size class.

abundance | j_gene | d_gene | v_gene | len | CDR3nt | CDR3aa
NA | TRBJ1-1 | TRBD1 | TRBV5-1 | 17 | TGCGCCAGCAGCTTGGCCATGGACAGGGGGAAGAACACTGAAGCTTTCTTT | CASSLAMDRGKNTEAFF
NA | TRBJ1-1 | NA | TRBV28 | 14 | TGTGCCAGCAGTTTAAGGCAGGGAAAAACTGAAGCTTTCTTT | CASSLRQGKTEAFF
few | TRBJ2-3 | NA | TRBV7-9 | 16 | TGTGCCGGAGATCTACAAACGGCCGCCCCCACAGATACGCAGTATTTT | CAGDLQTAAPTDTQYF
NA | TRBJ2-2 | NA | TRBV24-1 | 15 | TGTGCCACCAGTGCATATAGCGGAAACACCGGGGAGCTGTTTTTT | CATSAYSGNTGELFF
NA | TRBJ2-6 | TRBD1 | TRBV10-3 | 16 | TGTGCCATCAGTGAACCACAGGGGTCAGGGGCCAACGTCCTGACTTTC | CAISEPQGSGANVLTF
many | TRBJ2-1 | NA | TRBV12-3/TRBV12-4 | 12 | TGTGCCAGCAGCCCCGAGAGACCTGAGCAGTTCTTC | CASSPERPEQFF
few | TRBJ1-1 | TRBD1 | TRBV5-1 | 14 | TGCGCCAGCAGCGTGACAGGGAGGGAGACTGAAGCTTTCTTT | CASSVTGRETEAFF
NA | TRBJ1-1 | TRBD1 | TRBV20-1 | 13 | TGCAGTGCTGACCGGGACAGAAACACTGAAGCTTTCTTT | CSADRDRNTEAFF
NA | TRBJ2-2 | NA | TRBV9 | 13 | TGTGCCAGCAGCGTAGGGATCACCGGGGAGCTGTTTTTT | CASSVGITGELFF
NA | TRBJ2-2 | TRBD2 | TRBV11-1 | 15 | TGTGCCAGCAGCTTATGGGGACTAGACACCGGGGAGCTGTTTTTT | CASSLWGLDTGELFF
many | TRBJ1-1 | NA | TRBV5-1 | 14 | TGTGCCAGCAGCTTGGCCGGGGGTCAAACTGAAGCTTTCTTT | CASSLAGGQTEAFF
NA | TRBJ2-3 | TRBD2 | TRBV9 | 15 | TGTGCCAGCAGCGCTTCCGGGAGGGCCCCAGATACGCAGTATTTT | CASSASGRAPDTQYF
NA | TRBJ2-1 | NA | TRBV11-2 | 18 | TGTGCCAGCAGCTCCTTAAGCGTGTGGGGGGCAGGTAACAATGAGCAGTTCTTC | CASSSLSVWGAGNNEQFF
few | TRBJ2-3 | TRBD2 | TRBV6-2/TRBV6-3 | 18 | TGTGCCAGCAGTTCCAACGAGTGGCGGGGGGTCCCCTTGGATACGCAGTATTTT | CASSSNEWRGVPLDTQYF
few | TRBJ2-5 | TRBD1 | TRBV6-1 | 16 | TGTGCCAGCAGACGGCCCCGGACAGGGGGGGAAGAGACCCAGTACTTC | CASRRPRTGGEETQYF
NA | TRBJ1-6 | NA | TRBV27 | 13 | TGTGCCAGCAACGCAGGGAACAATTCACCCCTCCACTTT | CASNAGNNSPLHF